This T cell receptor (beta chain) emerged from a study of shared T cell receptors in the human thymus. The CDR3 consists of 15 residues. From germline, CDR1 is MNHEY and CDR2 SVGAGI. V gave up 5 bases and J gave up 0 bases; unmatched junction bases: 5. The data were produced by immunoSEQ multiplex PCR, yet TCRdb's version contains in-frame clones alone and is incomplete. The repertoire has roughly 410,000 clones, approximately 95% of them found once; the top ten carry approximately 0.02%. The gene calls are TRBV6-5 and TRBJ2-3, with 7 bases identical to TRBD2. The origin of this receptor is a human donor. Sequenced: thymocytes. The CDR3 DNA reads as TGTGCCAGCAGTGCTAGCGGCTGGAGCACAGATACGCAGTATTTT. Protein sequence: CASSASGWSTDTQYF.